This TCR beta chain was found in a study of lymphopenia after photon versus proton radiotherapy. The CDR3 is 14 amino acids. Germline V lookup: CDR1 MNHNY, CDR2 SVGAGI (reference sequence). V was cut by 0 bases and J by 0 bases, with 5 bases left in between. Assay used: immunoSEQ multiplex PCR; TCRdb lists only in-frame clones, some missing. The sample includes 70,000 or so clones, roughly 92% seen only once; the top ten take about 2.2%. Overall study results and limits: After lymphocyte nadir, photon-treated repertoires showed oligoclonal expansion, especially CD8+ Temra. Under photons, naive T cells and diversity fell while effector/memory populations rose. Survival link was tested only in deceased patients; proton benefit remains a possibility.

In its sample, this clone was seen once. Its matching antigen is unknown. The receptor's source is a woman between 40 and 50 years old with cholangiocarcinoma. Sequencing used peripheral blood, obtained from a patient treated with photon-based radiotherapy. The genes are TRBV6-6 and TRBJ1-1; D call uncertain. The CDR3: CASSYSEMNTEAFF. The CDR3 DNA follows: TGTGCCAGCAGTTACTCGGAAATGAACACTGAAGCTTTCTTT.